This record looks at one T cell receptor beta chain sequence and its context. Other DNA sequences of this sample code for an identical CDR3. Original handling: The authors estimated nucleated cell counts from reference gene primer amplification. TCRdb's table, derived via immunoSEQ multiplex PCR, lists solely in-frame clones and lacks some. V and J calls and clone size follow that table, whereas D and trimming were derived from the DNA. Altogether fewer than 200,000 clones are present, 88% being singletons, with the ten largest covering about 8.4%. These data belong to a study of blood T cell repertoires in COVID-19. Study summary: The United States, Italy and Spain were the sources of the acute and convalescent COVID-19 samples.

The study counted Cohort 3 donors as recovered given two negative PCRs, clearance, or symptom resolution. This clonotype was obtained from a woman younger than 30 who had recovered from COVID-19. Sequenced input: PBMCs or T cells enriched from blood (not recorded which).

CDR3 coding DNA: TGTGCCAGCAGTTTGCGAGAGAACACTGAAGCTTTCTTT. The encoded protein is CASSLRENTEAFF. V gene TRBV27 combines with J gene TRBJ1-1; D is ambiguous. V gave up 3 bases and J gave up 1 base, with 6 bases separating them. The CDR3 extends over 13 amino acids. The germline V gene encodes CDR1 MNHEY and CDR2 SMNVEV (reference sequence).